These T cell receptor beta chains were read from a single sample in a study of shared clonotypes between healthy human individuals. The method was immunoSEQ multiplex PCR; TCRdb's version includes in-frame clones alone and lacks a portion of them. The sample lists about 2.2 million clones, roughly 93% occurring once. Sequenced input: naive CD8+ T cells from PBMCs. The receptors derive from a man aged 18 to 30 in good health. Some clones in this sample may be carry-over from other donors' samples. Each CDR3 is given with its conserved first and last residue. The order of the fields is D gene, J gene, V gene, clone size, CDR3 protein, CDR3 DNA. D genes are given only for firm matches. Not all rows give a size; the values are once, few, many and, for expanded clones, a class.

TRBD2,TRBJ2-1,TRBV19,few,CASSVLAGSYNEQFF,TGTGCCAGTAGTGTCTTAGCGGGATCCTACAATGAGCAGTTCTTC
TRBD1,TRBJ2-7,TRBV28,.,CASRQTGALYEQYF,TGTGCCAGCAGACAGACAGGGGCCCTCTACGAGCAGTACTTC
TRBD1,TRBJ2-5,TRBV4-2,.,CASSQVVRDSTRGYQETQYF,TGTGCCAGCAGCCAAGTTGTAAGGGACAGTACTAGAGGGTACCAAGAGACCCAGTACTTC
TRBD2,TRBJ2-2,TRBV27,.,CASSARLAGVLGAGELFF,TGTGCCAGCAGTGCGAGGCTAGCGGGAGTTTTGGGGGCCGGGGAGCTGTTTTTT
.,TRBJ1-5,TRBV4-1,.,CASSQRQALSNQPQHF,TGCGCCAGCAGCCAAAGACAGGCTTTAAGCAATCAGCCCCAGCATTTT
TRBD2,TRBJ2-7,TRBV5-6,.,CASSLRLAGVEQYF,TGTGCCAGCAGCTTGCGCCTAGCGGGAGTCGAGCAGTACTTC
.,TRBJ1-3,TRBV29-1,once,CSVPGPGNTIYF,TGCAGCGTGCCAGGACCTGGAAACACCATATATTTT
.,TRBJ2-1,TRBV2,few,CASTERGIQVLYNEQFF,TGTGCCAGCACCGAGAGGGGAATCCAAGTACTCTACAATGAGCAGTTCTTC
TRBD1,TRBJ1-1,TRBV28,.,CASSIGQGWTEAFF,TGTGCCAGCAGTATCGGACAGGGGTGGACTGAAGCTTTCTTT
.,TRBJ2-2,TRBV7-3,.,CASSLTRAFTGELFF,TGTGCCAGCAGCTTAACCAGGGCTTTCACCGGGGAGCTGTTTTTT
.,TRBJ2-7,TRBV28,once,CASRNWGNEQYF,TGTGCCAGCAGAAACTGGGGGAACGAGCAGTACTTC
.,TRBJ1-3,TRBV28,.,CASSLEKLGVGNTIYF,TGTGCCAGCAGTTTAGAAAAGCTAGGGGTCGGAAACACCATATATTTT
.,TRBJ1-1,TRBV27,.,CASSHGQLNTEAFF,TGTGCCAGCAGTCACGGACAGCTGAACACTGAAGCTTTCTTT
.,TRBJ2-3,TRBV2,.,CASSETGLFLYTQYF,TGTGCCAGCAGTGAGACAGGACTCTTTCTTTATACGCAGTATTTT
.,TRBJ2-7,TRBV28,.,CASSFKAAYEQYF,TGTGCCAGCAGTTTCAAAGCCGCCTACGAGCAGTACTTC